Given below is one T cell receptor beta chain in context. This sample was taken from a study of sequential checkpoint blockade in melanoma. Treatment here: randomized to nivolumab then ipilimumab (arm A) or the reverse (arm B). With 0 bases removed from V and 4 bases from J, the gap between germline ends came to 22 bases. CDR1 is SGHRS, CDR2 YFSETQ, per germline. The CDR3 extends over 18 amino acids. Assay: immunoSEQ multiplex PCR; the TCRdb copy retains only in-frame clones and omits some. Counted here are about 20,000 clones, over 60% occurring once; the ten biggest clones make up 20%. The specimen was CD8+ T cells sorted from blood (inferred from file names), collected from a patient given nivolumab and ipilimumab in sequence. The chain couples TRBV5-1 to TRBJ1-1; no clear D gene. This clonotype originated in a human donor with melanoma. CDR3 in amino acids: CASSLGLRQGFSSTEAFF. CDR3 DNA: TGCGCCAGCAGCTTGGGTTTGAGACAAGGTTTTTCGAGCACTGAAGCTTTCTTT.